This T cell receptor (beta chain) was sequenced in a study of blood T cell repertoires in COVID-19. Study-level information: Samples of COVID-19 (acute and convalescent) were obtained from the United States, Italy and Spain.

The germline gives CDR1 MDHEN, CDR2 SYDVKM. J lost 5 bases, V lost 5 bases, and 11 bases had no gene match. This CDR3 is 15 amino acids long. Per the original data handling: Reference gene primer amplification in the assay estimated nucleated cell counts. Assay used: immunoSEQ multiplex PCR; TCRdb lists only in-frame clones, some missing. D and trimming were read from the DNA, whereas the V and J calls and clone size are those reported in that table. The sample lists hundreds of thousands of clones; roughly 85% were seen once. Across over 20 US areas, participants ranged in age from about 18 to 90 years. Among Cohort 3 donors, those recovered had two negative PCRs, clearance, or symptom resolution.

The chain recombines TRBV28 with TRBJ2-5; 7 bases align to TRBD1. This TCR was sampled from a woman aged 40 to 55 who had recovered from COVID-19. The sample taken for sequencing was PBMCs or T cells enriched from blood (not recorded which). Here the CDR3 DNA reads TGTGCCAGCAGTCCCGGGACAGCAAGGAGGGAGACCCAGTACTTC. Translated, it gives CASSPGTARRETQYF.